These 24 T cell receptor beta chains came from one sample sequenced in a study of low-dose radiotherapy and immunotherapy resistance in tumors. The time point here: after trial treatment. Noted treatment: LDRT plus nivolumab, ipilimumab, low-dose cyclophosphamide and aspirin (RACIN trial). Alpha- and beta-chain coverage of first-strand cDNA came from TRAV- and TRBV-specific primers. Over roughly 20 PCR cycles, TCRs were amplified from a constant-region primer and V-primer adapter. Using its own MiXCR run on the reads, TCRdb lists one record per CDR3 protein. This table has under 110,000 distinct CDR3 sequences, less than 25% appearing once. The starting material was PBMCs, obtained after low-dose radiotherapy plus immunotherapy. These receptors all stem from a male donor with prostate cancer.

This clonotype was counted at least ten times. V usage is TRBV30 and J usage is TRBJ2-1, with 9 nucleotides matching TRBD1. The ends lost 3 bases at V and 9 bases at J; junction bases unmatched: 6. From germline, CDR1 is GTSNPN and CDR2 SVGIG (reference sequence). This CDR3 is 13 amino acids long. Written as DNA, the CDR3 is TGTGCCTGGAGGCCCACAGGGGGCGGTGAGCAGTTCTTC. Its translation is CAWRPTGGGEQFF.

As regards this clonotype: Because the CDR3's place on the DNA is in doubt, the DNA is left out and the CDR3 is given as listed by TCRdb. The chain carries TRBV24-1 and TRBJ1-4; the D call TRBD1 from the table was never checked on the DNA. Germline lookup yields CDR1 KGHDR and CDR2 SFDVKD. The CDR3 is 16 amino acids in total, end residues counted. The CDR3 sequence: CATSGGAVNEKLFFFF.

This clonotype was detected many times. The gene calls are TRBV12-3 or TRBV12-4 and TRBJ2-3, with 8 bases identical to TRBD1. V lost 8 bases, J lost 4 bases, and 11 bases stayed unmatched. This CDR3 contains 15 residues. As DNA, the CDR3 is TGTGCCAGCCGAGGCTCAGGGGGCCCGGCAGATACGCAGTATTTT. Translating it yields CASRGSGGPADTQYF.

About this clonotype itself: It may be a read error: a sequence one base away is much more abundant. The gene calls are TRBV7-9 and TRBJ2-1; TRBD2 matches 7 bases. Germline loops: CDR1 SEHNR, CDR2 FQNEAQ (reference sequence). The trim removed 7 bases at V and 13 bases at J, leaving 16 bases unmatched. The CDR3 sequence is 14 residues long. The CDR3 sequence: CASTSGGVIETQFF. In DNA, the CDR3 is TGTGCCAGCACGTCGGGGGGTGTAATAGAGACCCAGTTCTTC. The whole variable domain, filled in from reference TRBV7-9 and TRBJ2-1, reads DTGVSQNPRHKITKRGQNVTFRCDPISEHNRLYWYRQTLGQGPEFLTYFQNEAQLEKSRLLSDRFSAERPKGSFSTLEIQRTEQGDSAMYLCASTSGGVIETQFFGPGTRLTVL.

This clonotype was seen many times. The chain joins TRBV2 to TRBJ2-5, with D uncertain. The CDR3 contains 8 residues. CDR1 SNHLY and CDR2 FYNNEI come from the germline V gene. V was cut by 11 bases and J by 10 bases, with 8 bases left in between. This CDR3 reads CAGEDQYF. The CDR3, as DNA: TGTGCCGGAGAGGACCAGTACTTC.

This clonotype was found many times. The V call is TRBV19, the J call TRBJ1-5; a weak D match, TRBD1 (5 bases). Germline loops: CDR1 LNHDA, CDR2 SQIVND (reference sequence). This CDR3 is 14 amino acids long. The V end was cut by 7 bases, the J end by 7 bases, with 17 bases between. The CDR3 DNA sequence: TGTGCCAGTACCCTGGGGTCAGGGCTACAGCCCCAGCATTTT. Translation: CASTLGSGLQPQHF. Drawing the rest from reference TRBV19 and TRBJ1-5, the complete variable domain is DGGITQSPKYLFRKEGQNVTLSCEQNLNHDAMYWYRQDPGQGLRLIYYSQIVNDFQKGDIAEGYSVSREKKESFPLTVTSAQKNPTAFYLCASTLGSGLQPQHFGDGTRLSIL.

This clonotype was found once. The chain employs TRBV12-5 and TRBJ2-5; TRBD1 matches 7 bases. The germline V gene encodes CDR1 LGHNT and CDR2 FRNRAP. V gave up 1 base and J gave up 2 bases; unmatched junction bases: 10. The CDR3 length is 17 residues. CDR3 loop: CASGLGRRDSRQETQYF. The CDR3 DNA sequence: TGTGCTAGTGGTTTGGGTCGCCGGGACAGTAGGCAAGAGACCCAGTACTTC.

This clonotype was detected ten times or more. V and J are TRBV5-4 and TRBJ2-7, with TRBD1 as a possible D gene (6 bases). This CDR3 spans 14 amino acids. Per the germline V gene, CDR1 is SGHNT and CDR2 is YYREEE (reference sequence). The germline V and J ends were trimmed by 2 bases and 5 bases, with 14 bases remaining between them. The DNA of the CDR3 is TGTGCCAGCAGCTTAAGGCAGGGGTCAGACGAGCAGTACTTC. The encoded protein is CASSLRQGSDEQYF. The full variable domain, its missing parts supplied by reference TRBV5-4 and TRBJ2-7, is ETGVTQSPTHLIKTRGQQVTLRCSSQSGHNTVSWYQQALGQGPQFIFQYYREEENGRGNFPPRFSGLQFPNYSSELNVNALELDDSALYLCASSLRQGSDEQYFGPGTRLTVT.

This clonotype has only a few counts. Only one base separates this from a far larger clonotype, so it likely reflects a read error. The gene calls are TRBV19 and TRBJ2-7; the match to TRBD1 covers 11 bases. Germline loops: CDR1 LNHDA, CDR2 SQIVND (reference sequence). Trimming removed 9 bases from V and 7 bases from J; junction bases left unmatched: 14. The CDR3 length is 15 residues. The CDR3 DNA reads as TGTGCCAGCAACTCCGGGACAGGGGGTAAGGATGAGCAGTACTTC. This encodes CASNSGTGGKDEQYF.

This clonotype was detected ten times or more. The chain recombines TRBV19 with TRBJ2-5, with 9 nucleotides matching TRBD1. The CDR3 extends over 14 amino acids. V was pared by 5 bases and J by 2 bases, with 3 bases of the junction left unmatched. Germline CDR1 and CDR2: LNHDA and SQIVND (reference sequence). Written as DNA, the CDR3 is TGTGCCAGTAGTCTGGGACAGGGACAAGAGACCCAGTACTTC. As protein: CASSLGQGQETQYF. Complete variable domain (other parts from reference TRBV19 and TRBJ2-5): DGGITQSPKYLFRKEGQNVTLSCEQNLNHDAMYWYRQDPGQGLRLIYYSQIVNDFQKGDIAEGYSVSREKKESFPLTVTSAQKNPTAFYLCASSLGQGQETQYFGPGTRLLVL.

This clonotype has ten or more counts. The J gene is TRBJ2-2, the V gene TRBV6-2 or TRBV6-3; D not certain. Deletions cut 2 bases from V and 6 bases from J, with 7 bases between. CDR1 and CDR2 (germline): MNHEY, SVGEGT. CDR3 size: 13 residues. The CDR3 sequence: CASSYRDAGELFF. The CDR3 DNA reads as TGTGCCAGCAGTTACAGAGACGCCGGGGAGCTGTTTTTT.

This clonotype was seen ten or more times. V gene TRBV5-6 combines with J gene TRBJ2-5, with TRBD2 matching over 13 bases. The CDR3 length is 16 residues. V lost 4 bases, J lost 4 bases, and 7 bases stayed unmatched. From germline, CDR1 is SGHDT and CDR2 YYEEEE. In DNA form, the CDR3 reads TGTGCCAGCAGCCCGATGACTAGCGGGGGGAGAGAGACCCAGTACTTC. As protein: CASSPMTSGGRETQYF.

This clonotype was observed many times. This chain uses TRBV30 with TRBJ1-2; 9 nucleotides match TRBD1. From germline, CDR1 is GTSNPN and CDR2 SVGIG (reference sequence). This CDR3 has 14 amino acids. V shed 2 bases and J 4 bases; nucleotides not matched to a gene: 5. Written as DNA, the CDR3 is TGTGCCTGGAGTTCCACAGGGGGCCCCTATGGCTACACCTTC. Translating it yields CAWSSTGGPYGYTF.

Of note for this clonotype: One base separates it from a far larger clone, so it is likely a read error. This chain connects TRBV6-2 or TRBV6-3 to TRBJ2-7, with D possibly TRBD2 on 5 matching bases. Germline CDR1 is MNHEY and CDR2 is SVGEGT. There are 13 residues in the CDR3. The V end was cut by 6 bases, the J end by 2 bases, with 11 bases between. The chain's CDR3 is CASRFGDTYEQYF. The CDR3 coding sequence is TGTGCCAGCAGATTCGGGGATACCTACGAGCAGTACTTC.

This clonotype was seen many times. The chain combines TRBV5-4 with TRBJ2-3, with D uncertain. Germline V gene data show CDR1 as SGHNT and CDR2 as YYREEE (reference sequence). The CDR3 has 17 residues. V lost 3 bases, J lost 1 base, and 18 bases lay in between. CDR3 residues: CASSSRQGPWGTDTQYF. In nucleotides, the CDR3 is TGTGCCAGCAGCTCGCGCCAAGGCCCTTGGGGCACAGATACGCAGTATTTT.

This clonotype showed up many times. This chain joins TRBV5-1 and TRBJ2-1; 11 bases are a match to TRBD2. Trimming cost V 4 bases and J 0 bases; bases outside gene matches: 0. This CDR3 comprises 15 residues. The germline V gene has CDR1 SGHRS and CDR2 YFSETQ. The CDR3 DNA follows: TGCGCCAGCAGCGGACTAGCGGGCTCCTACAATGAGCAGTTCTTC. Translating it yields CASSGLAGSYNEQFF. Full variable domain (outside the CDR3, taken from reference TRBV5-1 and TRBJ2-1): KAGVTQTPRYLIKTRGQQVTLSCSPISGHRSVSWYQQTPGQGLQFLFEYFSETQRNKGNFPGRFSGRQFSNSRSEMNVSTLELGDSALYLCASSGLAGSYNEQFFGPGTRLTVL.

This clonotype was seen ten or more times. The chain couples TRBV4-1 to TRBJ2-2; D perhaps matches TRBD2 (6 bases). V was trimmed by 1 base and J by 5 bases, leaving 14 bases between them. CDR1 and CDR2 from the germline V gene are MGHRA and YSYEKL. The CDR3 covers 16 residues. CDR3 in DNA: TGCGCCAGCAGCCAAGTAGGAAGCGGAGGGACCGGGGAGCTGTTTTTT. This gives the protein CASSQVGSGGTGELFF.

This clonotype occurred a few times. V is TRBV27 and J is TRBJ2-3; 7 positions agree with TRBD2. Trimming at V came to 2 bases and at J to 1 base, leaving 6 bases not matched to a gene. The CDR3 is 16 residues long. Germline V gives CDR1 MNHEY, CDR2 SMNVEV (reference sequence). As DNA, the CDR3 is TGTGCCAGCAGTTTAAATGCGGGGGTGCGCACAGATACGCAGTATTTT. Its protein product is CASSLNAGVRTDTQYF.

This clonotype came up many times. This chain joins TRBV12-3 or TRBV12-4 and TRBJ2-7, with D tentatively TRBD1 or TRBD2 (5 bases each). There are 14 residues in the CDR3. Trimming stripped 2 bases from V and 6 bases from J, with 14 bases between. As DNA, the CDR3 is TGTGCCAGCAGTTTACGAGGGACGACACGCGAGCAGTACTTC. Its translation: CASSLRGTTREQYF.

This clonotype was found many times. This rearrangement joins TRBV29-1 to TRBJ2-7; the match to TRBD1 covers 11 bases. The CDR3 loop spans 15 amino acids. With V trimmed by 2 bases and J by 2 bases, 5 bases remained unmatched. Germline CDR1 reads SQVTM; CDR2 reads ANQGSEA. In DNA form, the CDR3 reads TGCAGCGTTGAATCGACGGGACAGGGGGCCTACGAGCAGTACTTC. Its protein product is CSVESTGQGAYEQYF.

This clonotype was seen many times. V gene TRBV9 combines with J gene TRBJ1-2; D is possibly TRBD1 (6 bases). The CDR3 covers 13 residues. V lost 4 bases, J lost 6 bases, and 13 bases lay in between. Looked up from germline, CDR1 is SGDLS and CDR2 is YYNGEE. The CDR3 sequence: CASSFAQGHGYTF. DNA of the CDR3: TGTGCCAGCAGCTTCGCACAGGGTCATGGCTACACCTTC.

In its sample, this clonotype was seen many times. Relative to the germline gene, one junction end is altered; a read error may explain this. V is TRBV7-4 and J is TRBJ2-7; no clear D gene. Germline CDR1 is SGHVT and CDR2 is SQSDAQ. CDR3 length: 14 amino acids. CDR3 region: CANSFSFPPLEQYF. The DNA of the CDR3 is TGTGCCAACAGCTTCTCCTTCCCCCCTCTCGAGCAGTACTTC.

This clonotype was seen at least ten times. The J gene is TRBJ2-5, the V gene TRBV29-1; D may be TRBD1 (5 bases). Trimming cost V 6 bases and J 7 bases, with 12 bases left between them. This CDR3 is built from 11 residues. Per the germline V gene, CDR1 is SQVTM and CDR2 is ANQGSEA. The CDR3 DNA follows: TGCAGCGTCCGGACATCGGCGACCCAGTACTTC. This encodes CSVRTSATQYF. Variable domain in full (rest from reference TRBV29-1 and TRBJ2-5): SAVISQKPSRDICQRGTSLTIQCQVDSQVTMMFWYRQQPGQSLTLIATANQGSEATYESGFVIDKFPISRPNLTFSTLTVSNMSPEDSSIYLCSVRTSATQYFGPGTRLLVL.

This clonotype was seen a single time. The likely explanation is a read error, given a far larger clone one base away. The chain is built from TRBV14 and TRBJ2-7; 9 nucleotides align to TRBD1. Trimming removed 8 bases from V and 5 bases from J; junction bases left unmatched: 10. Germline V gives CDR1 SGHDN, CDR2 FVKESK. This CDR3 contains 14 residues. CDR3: CASGRDRVAHEQYF. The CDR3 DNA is TGTGCCAGCGGCCGGGACAGGGTAGCTCACGAGCAGTACTTC.